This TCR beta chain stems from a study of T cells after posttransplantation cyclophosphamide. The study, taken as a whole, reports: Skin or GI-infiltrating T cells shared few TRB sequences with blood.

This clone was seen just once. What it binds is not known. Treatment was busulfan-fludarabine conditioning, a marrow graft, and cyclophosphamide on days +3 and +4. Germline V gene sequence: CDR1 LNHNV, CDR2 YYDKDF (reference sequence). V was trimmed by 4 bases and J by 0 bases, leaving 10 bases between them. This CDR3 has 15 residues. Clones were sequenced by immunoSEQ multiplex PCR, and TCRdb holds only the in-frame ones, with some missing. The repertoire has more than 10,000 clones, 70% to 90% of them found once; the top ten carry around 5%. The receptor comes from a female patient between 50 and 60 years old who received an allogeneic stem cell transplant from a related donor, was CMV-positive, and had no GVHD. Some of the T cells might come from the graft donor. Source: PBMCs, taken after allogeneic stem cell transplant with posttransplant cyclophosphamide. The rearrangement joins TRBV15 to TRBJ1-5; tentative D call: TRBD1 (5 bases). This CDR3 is CATSTDSYSNQPQHF. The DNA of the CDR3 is TGTGCCACCAGCACCGACAGTTATAGCAATCAGCCCCAGCATTTT.